The 5 T cell receptor beta chains below come from one sample, sequenced in a study of beta chain features in type 1 diabetes (dated by TCRdb to 2016 to 2018). Receptors were amplified or captured by the immunoSEQ multiplex PCR assay. The entire isolated RNA was reverse transcribed using the High Capacity cDNA Reverse Transcription Kit, and thus expressed TCRB transcripts were sequenced. TCRdb re-hosts the immuneACCESS table, in-frame sequences only. Its copies lack some clones; in the studies checked, an unresolved V gene accounts for under half of them, and the cause for the rest is not known. This sample holds 220,000 or so clones; around 68% were observed only once. The ten most abundant clones make up about 0.05% of the sample. Sequencing was done on a sample of naive CD4+ T cells from blood. Read against the paper, the sample's cell subset or site label means: true naive CD4+ T cells. All receptors derive from a man aged 25-40 years in good health.

CDR3 protein: CAWSVPPIYEQYF. Written as DNA, the CDR3 is TGTGCCTGGAGTGTACCCCCGATTTACGAGCAGTACTTC. The V call is TRBV30, the J call TRBJ2-7; D remains unclear. Germline V gene lookup returns CDR1 GTSNPN and CDR2 SVGIG (reference sequence). V lost 0 bases and J 4 bases, leaving 10 bases between the germline ends. The CDR3 totals 13 residues.

Of note for this clone: This sample includes further DNA sequences coding for the same CDR3. This sequence joins TRBV18 and TRBJ2-7; TRBD1 might be the D (5 bases). Germline V gene data show CDR1 as KGHSH and CDR2 as LQKENI. The CDR3 consists of 14 residues. Trimming left V 3 bases short and J 4 bases short, with 13 bases between. The CDR3 here is CASSPPGRAYEQYF. CDR3 DNA: TGTGCCAGCTCACCTCCGGGCAGGGCTTACGAGCAGTACTTC.

This clone was observed once. This chain joins TRBV30 and TRBJ2-7, with D hard to call. Germline V lookup: CDR1 GTSNPN, CDR2 SVGIG (reference sequence). Between the trimmed V and J ends, which lost 0 bases and 3 bases, there was a span of 9 bases. The CDR3 covers 13 residues. The CDR3 protein is CAWSVAGFYEQYF. As DNA, the CDR3 is TGTGCCTGGAGTGTAGCAGGATTCTACGAGCAGTACTTC.

This chain joins TRBV30 and TRBJ2-2, with D possibly TRBD1 on 5 matching bases. Germline assignment: CDR1 GTSNPN and CDR2 SVGIG (reference sequence). The ends were cut back, 0 bases at V and 8 bases at J, with 7 bases in the middle. The CDR3 has 12 amino acids. CDR3 DNA sequence: TGTGCCTGGAGTGTACAGGCGGGGGAGCTGTTTTTT. This gives the protein CAWSVQAGELFF.

V gene TRBV30 combines with J gene TRBJ1-2; the D is unclear. Deletions cut 6 bases from V and 1 base from J, with 12 bases between. Germline V gives CDR1 GTSNPN, CDR2 SVGIG (reference sequence). This CDR3 is 13 amino acids long. CDR3 coding DNA: TGTGCCTGCCTTCGAGGATATAACTATGGCTACACCTTC. Translated: CACLRGYNYGYTF. The variable domain in full, completed from reference TRBV30 and TRBJ1-2, reads SQTIHQWPATLVQPVGSPLSLECTVEGTSNPNLYWYRQAAGRGLQLLFYSVGIGQISSEVPQNLSASRPQDRQFILSSKKLLLSDSGFYLCACLRGYNYGYTFGSGTRLTVV.